This TCR beta chain comes out of a study of blood T cell repertoires in COVID-19. Background on the study: Sites across the United States, Italy and Spain contributed samples from acute and convalescent COVID-19. Sample material is recorded as cDNA or gDNA derived from T cells, B-cell-depleted T cells, or PBMCs.

The CDR3 is 13 residues long. The germline gives CDR1 SQVTM, CDR2 ANQGSEA. Trimming stripped 8 bases from V and 5 bases from J, with 18 bases between. How the authors handled the data: Reference gene primer amplification yielded estimated nucleated cell counts. Clones were sequenced by immunoSEQ multiplex PCR, and TCRdb holds only the in-frame ones, with some missing. V and J calls and clone size are those listed in that table; D and trimming were worked out from the DNA. The sample lists approximately 190,000 clones; roughly 80% were seen once. The sequencing sample was made of peripheral blood. The source of this sequence is a man aged 25 to 40 with active or convalescent COVID-19. This sequence joins TRBV29-1 and TRBJ2-5; possibly TRBD1 for D (6 bases). The CDR3 region has the DNA TGCAGCTTATTCCCTGGGGGCGGTGAGACCCAGTACTTC. Its protein is CSLFPGGGETQYF.